This TCR beta chain was sequenced during a study of T cell changes during pregnancy in multiple sclerosis. The CDR3 extends over 14 amino acids. V shed 2 bases and J shed 6 bases, with 15 bases lying between them. The V gene's germline CDR1 is SGDLS and CDR2 YYNGEE. TCRdb's copy holds only in-frame clones and misses some; the assay was immunoSEQ multiplex PCR. The repertoire holds 35,000 to 40,000 clones, with 85% to 90% as singletons. Sequenced here: CD4+ T cells from peripheral blood mononuclear cells, sampled in the second trimester of pregnancy. This clonotype originated in a female donor with multiple sclerosis, enrolled in a pregnancy study. This chain uses TRBV9 with TRBJ2-7, with D maybe TRBD1 (6 bases). The CDR3 here is CASSVSDRGVEQYF. CDR3 in DNA: TGTGCCAGCAGCGTTTCGGACAGAGGTGTCGAGCAGTACTTC.